Below, one TCR beta chain is given with its context. This clonotype was seen ten or more times. This receptor's antigen is unknown. It has no much larger one-base neighbor in the sample; base qualities were not kept. This sample stems from a study of Graves' ophthalmopathy and Graves' hyperthyroidism (dated by TCRdb to 2016 to 2018). Notes on the research overall: Peripheral blood samples were taken at the time of initial diagnosis, before any treatment was given. In total, 135 blood samples were TCR-sequenced: some 43 ophthalmopathy, some 75 hyperthyroidism and some 17 hyperthyroidism-to-ophthalmopathy patients. An independent validation cohort comprised about 20 hyperthyroidism patients and roughly 15 patients who later progressed from hyperthyroidism to ophthalmopathy. TCR beta repertoire signatures were used to distinguish Graves' ophthalmopathy from Graves' hyperthyroidism and to predict progression to ophthalmopathy. In more than five hyperthyroidism patients, the T-cell repertoires found in thyroid tissue were compared with those found in blood. Once sampling was done, hyperthyroidism patients were given methimazole at a starting dose of 30 mg daily, while ophthalmopathy patients were given high-dose intravenous methylprednisolone. The 75 to 100 discovery patients were divided at random into training and test sets in a 7:3 ratio. To explore V-J signatures that distinguish ophthalmopathy from hyperthyroidism, a discovery set of 100 patients was enrolled, made up of around 40 with ophthalmopathy and around 57 with stable hyperthyroidism. Overall results and qualifications from the work: In cross-validation, the 13-signature model distinguished ophthalmopathy from stable hyperthyroidism with about 88% sensitivity and 81% to 83% specificity, and in the test set the corresponding values were 80% and 75%. Most of the expanded thyroid clonotypes with a frequency above 0.001 were also detected in blood, and it was suggested that the thyroid immune response may be reflected by blood repertoires. No statistical method was used to set the sample size in advance, and the investigators knew which group each participant was assigned to. In validation, the model predicted ophthalmopathy progression with about 71% sensitivity and 72% to 80% specificity; more than ten predicted patients were CT-confirmed with GO in a median of approximately 6.2 months.

TCR beta CDR3 regions were amplified from RNA transcripts for repertoire sequencing. A first-round RT-PCR used HTBI primers with the Qiagen OneStep RT-PCR kit, followed by a second-round multiplex PCR, size selection and purification. The libraries underwent paired-end sequencing with 100 bp reads on an Illumina HiSeq2000. The study's own analysis went as follows. SOAPnuke was used to process the reads, removing any read that contained adapters or uncalled bases, had a mean Phred below 15, or lacked an exact match to the constant primer or identifier. COPE v1.2.5 was used to merge high-quality paired reads. Unique nucleotide sequences were defined as clonotypes and aligned to IMGT TRB V, D and J references using MiTCR v1.1. Analysis was restricted to V-J combinations with a frequency above 0.0001, which covered about 99% of repertoires. For each V-J combination, a TCR clonal expansion and chaos score was defined as the ratio of F50 clonal expansion to chaos observed in the TCRdist matrix. Welch's t-statistics and random forest were used to narrow the features down to 13 V-J combinations, which were then fed into a naive Bayes classifier. Thyroid-blood repertoire similarity was quantified with the Morisita-Horn index. TCRdb reprocessing: public reads trimmed at Q25 with fastp, clones called with MiXCR, in-frame beta chains kept. Here each entry gathers all rows of one CDR3 protein and keeps the most common genes and DNA. For this entry, the V and J calls and clone size follow TCRdb and not the study's own pipeline. The sample contains 500,000 to 700,000 distinct CDR3 sequences, about 20% of them found a single time. The top ten hold around 6.9% of the sample.

The CDR3 numbers 14 residues from cysteine through phenylalanine. The read is trimmed to its CDR3 DNA, 42 bases read in frame from base 1. Reading the germline V gene (reference sequence) gives CDR1 MNHEY and CDR2 SMNVEV. V is cut by 5 bases and J by 3 bases, and the space between the germline ends is 10 bases. A patient counted as having stable hyperthyroidism if there was no progression to ophthalmopathy within 18 months of follow-up. Hyperthyroidism patients were newly diagnosed, were aged 18 to 65 years, and had a disease duration under 2 months. Patients were excluded if they had other autoimmune diseases, uncontrolled infections, pregnancy or lactation. Diagnosis relied on clinical symptoms, serum thyroxine, TRAb, thyroid ultrasound and orbital computed tomography. Ficoll-Paque density gradient centrifugation was used to isolate PBMCs from approximately 10 ml of fresh peripheral blood. Total RNA was extracted with Trizol reagent and quality-checked on an Agilent 2100 Bioanalyzer.

The rearranged segments are TRBV27 and TRBJ2-2, with no confident D gene call. The clonotype comes from a young woman with stable Graves' hyperthyroidism. Some clones in this sample may be carry-over from other donors' samples. Donor details come from another sample of the same person, matched by shared clones. Material: peripheral blood. CDR3 region: CASSPTRDTGELFF. The DNA sequence is given as TGTGCCAGCAGTCCTACTCGGGACACCGGGGAGCTGTTTTTT.